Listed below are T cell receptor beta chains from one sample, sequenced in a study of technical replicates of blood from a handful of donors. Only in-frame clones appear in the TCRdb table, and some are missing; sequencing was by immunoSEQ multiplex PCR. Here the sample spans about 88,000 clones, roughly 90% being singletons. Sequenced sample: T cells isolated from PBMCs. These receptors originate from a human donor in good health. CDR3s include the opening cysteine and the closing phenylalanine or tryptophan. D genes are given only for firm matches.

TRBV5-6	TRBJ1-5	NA	CASSLAGQPQHF
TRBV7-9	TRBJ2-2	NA	CASSLELRAGELFF
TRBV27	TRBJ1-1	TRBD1	CASRTGVTEAFF
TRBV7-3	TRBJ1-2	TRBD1	CASSFPREVRQGNGYTF
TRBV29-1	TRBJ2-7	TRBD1	CSVSLTTGTGGYEQYF
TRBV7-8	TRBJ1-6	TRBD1	CASSARQGITTSSPLHF
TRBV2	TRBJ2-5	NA	CASRAETQYF
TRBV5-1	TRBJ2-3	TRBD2	CASSPEGSGGADTQYF
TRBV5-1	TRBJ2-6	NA	CASSLGWQEANVLTF
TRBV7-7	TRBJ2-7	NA	CASSPLRGGEQYF
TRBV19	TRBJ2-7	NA	CASTDGQSYEQYF
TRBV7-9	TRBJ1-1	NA	CASSLDLMNTEAFF
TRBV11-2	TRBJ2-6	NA	CASRPYSGANVLTF
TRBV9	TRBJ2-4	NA	CASSAPTGFAKNIQYF
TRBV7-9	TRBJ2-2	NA	CASSSAVGEGELFF
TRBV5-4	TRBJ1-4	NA	CASSPGPTRGNEKLFF
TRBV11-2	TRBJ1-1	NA	CASSGARAGTEAFF
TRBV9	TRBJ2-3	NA	CASSDPTSADTQYF
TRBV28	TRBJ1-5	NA	CASRHRTYYSNQPQHF
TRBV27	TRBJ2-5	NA	CASSLIQTYQETQYF
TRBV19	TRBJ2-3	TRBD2	CATGLAGDTQYF
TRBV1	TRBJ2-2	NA	CTSSPLGTSDGELFF
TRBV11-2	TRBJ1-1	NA	CASSLDRQGLTEAFF
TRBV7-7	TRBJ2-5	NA	CASSLAGGAQETQYF
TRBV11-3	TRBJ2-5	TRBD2	CASSKSGRSLETQYF
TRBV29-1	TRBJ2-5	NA	CSVEVPGQTQYF
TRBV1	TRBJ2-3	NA	CTSSHQKRGPLRDTQYF
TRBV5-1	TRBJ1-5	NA	CASSLSTGSQPQHF
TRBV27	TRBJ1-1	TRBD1	CASRKTGVNTEAFF
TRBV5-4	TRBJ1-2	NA	CASSLGTEGPYGYTF
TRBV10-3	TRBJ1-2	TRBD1	CAISEITGGRAYYGYTF
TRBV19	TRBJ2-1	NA	CASSTRGGEQFF
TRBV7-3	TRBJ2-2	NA	CASSWSFSTGELFF
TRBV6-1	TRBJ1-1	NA	CATRGLTGRFEAFF
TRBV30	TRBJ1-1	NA	CAWSSGINTEAFF
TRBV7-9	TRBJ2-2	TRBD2	CASSSPQLAGYTGELFF
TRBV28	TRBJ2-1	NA	CASSLLVSSYNEQFF
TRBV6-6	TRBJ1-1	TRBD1	CASSRTGVTEAFF
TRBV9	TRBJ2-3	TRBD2	CASSVIGASGGSTDTQYF
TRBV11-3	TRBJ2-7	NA	CASSLAGSSYEQYF
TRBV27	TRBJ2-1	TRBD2	CASAPWPSRETEQFF
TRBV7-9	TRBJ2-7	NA	CASSQDSSYEQYF
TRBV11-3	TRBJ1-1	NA	CASSFSSGSLEAFF
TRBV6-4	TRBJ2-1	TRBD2	CASSERLAGEHEQFF
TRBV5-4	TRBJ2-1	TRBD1	CASSLDFRDRRGVGYNEQFF
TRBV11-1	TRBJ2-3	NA	CASSRDYAADTQYF
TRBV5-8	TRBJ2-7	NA	CASSLNPADEQYF
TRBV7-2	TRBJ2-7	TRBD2	CASSSWTSGLYEQYF
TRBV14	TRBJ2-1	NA	CASSQDRQASRGSYNEQFF
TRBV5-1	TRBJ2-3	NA	CASNKPSTDTQYF
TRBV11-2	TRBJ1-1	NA	CASSLGLGVTEAFF
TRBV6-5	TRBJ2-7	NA	CASSYSRDTIYEQYF
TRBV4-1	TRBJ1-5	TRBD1	CASSQPTGPSNDQPQHF
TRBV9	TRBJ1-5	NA	CASSVGQGLSQPQHF
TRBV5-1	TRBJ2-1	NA	CASSLTGQDNEQFF
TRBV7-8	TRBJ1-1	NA	CASSLGRETEAFF